The present entry profiles one T cell receptor beta chain with its context. What it binds is unknown. Using immunoSEQ multiplex PCR, the repertoire was profiled, and TCRdb retains in-frame clones only, with some absent. The top ten clones hold roughly 22% of a sample with tens of thousands of clones, over 60% of them seen once. Unexposed donor CD4+ T cells date from about 2011-2018, before the COVID-19 pandemic. After roughly ten days of culture, CD4+ T cells were isolated. The V gene's germline CDR1 is GTSNPN and CDR2 SVGIG (reference sequence). This CDR3 contains 15 residues. V was shortened by 5 bases and J by 5 bases, with 18 bases between the two germline ends. This specimen comes from a study of CD4 T cells in relation to SARS-CoV-2 and coronaviruses.

V gene TRBV30 combines with J gene TRBJ1-4; D may be TRBD1 (5 bases). Source material: CD4+ T cells from PBMCs, cultured in vitro. This sequence originates from a human donor in good health. The CDR3 bases are TGTGCCTGGGCGCCCAGTGGGGGGAAAAATGAAAAACTGTTTTTT. Translation: CAWAPSGGKNEKLFF.